This passage covers 26 T cell receptor beta chains from one sample sequenced in a study of radiation and T cells in renal cell carcinoma. The data were produced by immunoSEQ multiplex PCR, yet TCRdb's version contains in-frame clones alone and is incomplete. This table has about 90,000 clones, around 80% appearing once. Time point meaning: blood 4 weeks post-SBRT, at nephrectomy. Specified treatment: 15 Gy SBRT to primary tumor, nephrectomy 4 weeks later. The specimen comprised blood, sampled from a patient whose treatment included radiotherapy and nephrectomy. These receptors came from a man in his sixties with renal cell carcinoma.

The chain carries TRBV29-1 and TRBJ2-5; D possibly corresponds to TRBD2 (6 bases). This CDR3 is built from 14 residues. Trimming removed 4 bases from V and 4 bases from J, with 16 bases in between. Germline CDR1 and CDR2: SQVTM and ANQGSEA. The CDR3 reads CSVGTLVGGETQYF. The CDR3 coding sequence is TGCAGCGTTGGGACGCTAGTGGGAGGAGAGACCCAGTACTTC.

This clone has just one count. The CDR3 nucleotides read TGTGCCATCAGTGAGTCATTAGGGGAGCCGCAGGGTTACGAGCAGTACTTC. Its protein product is CAISESLGEPQGYEQYF. J is TRBJ2-7 and V is TRBV10-3; D may correspond to TRBD1 or TRBD2 (5 bases each). V lost 0 bases and J lost 4, with 19 bases in between. Germline V gene data show CDR1 as ENHRY and CDR2 as SYGVKD. This CDR3 comprises 17 residues.

V gene TRBV11-2 combines with J gene TRBJ2-1; D uncertain. CDR1 SGHAT and CDR2 FQNNGV come from the germline V gene. The CDR3 spans 15 residues. V shed 4 bases and J shed 0 bases, with 10 bases lying between them. The CDR3: CASSSTLSSYNEQFF. CDR3 in DNA: TGTGCCAGCAGCTCTACATTAAGCTCCTACAATGAGCAGTTCTTC.

V and J are TRBV5-4 and TRBJ2-3; 13 bases fit TRBD2. Trimming at V came to 4 bases and at J to 4 bases, leaving 9 bases not matched to a gene. Germline loops: CDR1 SGHNT, CDR2 YYREEE (reference sequence). This CDR3 is built from 17 residues. The DNA of the CDR3 is TGTGCCAGCAGCCAGGGACTAGCGGGATCCGGCGCAGATACGCAGTATTTT. Translation: CASSQGLAGSGADTQYF.

The chain is built from TRBV7-9 and TRBJ2-7; 9 nucleotides line up with TRBD1. CDR1 and CDR2 from the germline V gene are SEHNR and FQNEAQ (reference sequence). V shed 2 bases, J shed 2 bases, and the junction held 7 bases outside the gene matches. The CDR3 has 16 amino acids. The CDR3, as DNA: TGTGCCAGCAGCTTAACAAGGGACAGGGCCCCCTACGAGCAGTACTTC. This sequence encodes CASSLTRDRAPYEQYF.

The chain joins TRBV19 to TRBJ1-5, with TRBD1 matching over 7 bases. Germline loops: CDR1 LNHDA, CDR2 SQIVND (reference sequence). The CDR3 runs to 15 residues. With V trimmed by 0 bases and J by 8 bases, 7 bases remained unmatched. CDR3 region: CASSIDRGQPEPQHF. The DNA of the CDR3 is TGTGCCAGTAGTATAGATCGGGGACAGCCCGAGCCCCAGCATTTT.

This clone has a single count. The chain carries TRBV29-1 and TRBJ2-7, with 10 bases that match TRBD2. This CDR3 spans 13 amino acids. Germline CDR1 and CDR2: SQVTM and ANQGSEA. The CDR3 is CSHQTSGSYEQYF. For the CDR3, the DNA is TGCAGTCATCAGACTAGCGGGTCCTACGAGCAGTACTTC.

This chain connects TRBV5-4 to TRBJ2-4; no firm D call. V dropped 4 bases and J dropped 2 bases, with 19 bases sitting between them. Germline CDR1 reads SGHNT; CDR2 reads YYREEE (reference sequence). The CDR3 contains 17 residues. CDR3 sequence: CASSLDKAGVPKNIQYF. In DNA, the CDR3 is TGTGCCAGCAGCCTGGATAAAGCTGGAGTACCCAAAAACATTCAGTACTTC.

The J gene is TRBJ2-1, the V gene TRBV15, with D uncertain. Germline-derived CDR1 and CDR2 are LNHNV and YYDKDF (reference sequence). The CDR3 runs 15 residues. Trimming stripped 5 bases from V and 6 bases from J, with 17 bases between. The CDR3 DNA reads as TGTGCCACCAGCCGGGCCGGTCCAGGACCCAATGAGCAGTTCTTC. Its protein is CATSRAGPGPNEQFF.

V usage is TRBV5-4 and J usage is TRBJ1-4, with 12 bases fitting TRBD1. This CDR3 has 15 amino acids. CDR1 and CDR2 (germline): SGHNT, YYREEE (reference sequence). Trimming removed 4 bases from V and 12 bases from J; junction bases left unmatched: 10. For the CDR3, the DNA is TGTGCCAGCAGCCCCAGGGACAGGGGGCCCGAGGAACTGTTTTTT. As protein: CASSPRDRGPEELFF.

This chain uses TRBV5-1 with TRBJ2-5, with D perhaps TRBD2 (5 bases). V was pared by 0 bases and J by 9 bases, with 12 bases between. The CDR3 is made up of 13 amino acids. CDR1 is SGHRS, CDR2 YFSETQ, per germline. The CDR3: CASSLGSPGAQYF. The DNA of the CDR3 is TGCGCCAGCAGCTTGGGTTCACCCGGGGCCCAGTACTTC.

J is TRBJ2-1 and V is TRBV10-3, with D tentatively TRBD1 (6 bases). V dropped 4 bases and J dropped 5 bases, with 6 bases sitting between them. This CDR3 is built from 12 residues. Per the germline V gene, CDR1 is ENHRY and CDR2 is SYGVKD. In DNA, the CDR3 is TGTGCCATCAGTGGACAGGACAATGAGCAGTTCTTC. It yields the protein CAISGQDNEQFF.

This sequence joins TRBV4-2 and TRBJ2-6; 9 bases are a match to TRBD1. Trimming cost V 4 bases and J 15 bases; bases outside gene matches: 13. The CDR3 is 15 residues long. Germline lookup yields CDR1 LGHNA and CDR2 YNFKEQ. Written as DNA, the CDR3 is TGTGCCAGCAGCCCCCAAACAGGGGGCACGACCGCCCTGACTTTC. Translated, it gives CASSPQTGGTTALTF.

The V call is TRBV7-7, the J call TRBJ2-1, with D uncertain. The V end lost 1 base, the J end lost 1 base, and 8 bases lay between the germline ends. The CDR3 runs to 15 residues. Germline V lookup: CDR1 SSHAT, CDR2 FNYEAQ (reference sequence). The DNA of the CDR3 is TGTGCCAGCAGCTTAGGCTCAATTTCCTACAATGAGCAGTTCTTC. It encodes CASSLGSISYNEQFF.

This clone is medium-sized in the sample. This chain uses TRBV19 with TRBJ2-2; D is ambiguous. In germline, CDR1 is LNHDA, CDR2 SQIVND (reference sequence). Trimming shortened V by 8 bases and J by 0 bases, and 10 bases separated the two germline ends. This CDR3 is built from 14 residues. The CDR3 reads CASGQDSNTGELFF. CDR3 sequence (DNA): TGTGCCAGTGGCCAGGATTCGAACACCGGGGAGCTGTTTTTT.

This rearrangement joins TRBV5-1 to TRBJ2-7; no clear D gene. The ends were cut back, 2 bases at V and 3 bases at J, with 9 bases in the middle. Germline-derived CDR1 and CDR2 are SGHRS and YFSETQ. The CDR3 sequence is 13 residues long. CDR3 coding DNA: TGCGCCAGCAGCTTCGACCAAGACTACGAGCAGTACTTC. Translated, it gives CASSFDQDYEQYF.

V and J are TRBV7-2 and TRBJ2-1; 12 nucleotides align to TRBD2. This CDR3 region has 15 residues. Germline trimming cut 4 bases from V and 7 bases from J; bases unmatched to any gene: 5. Germline CDR1 and CDR2: SGHTA and FQGNSA. The CDR3 sequence: CASSSTSGRSNEQFF. CDR3 coding DNA: TGTGCCAGCAGCTCGACTAGCGGGAGAAGTAATGAGCAGTTCTTC.

The V gene is TRBV5-1, the J gene TRBJ2-5; 8 nucleotides agree with TRBD2. Unmatched junction bases numbered 9, after V lost 0 bases and J lost 2 bases. The length of the CDR3 is 17 residues. CDR1 is SGHRS and CDR2 is YFSETQ in the germline V gene. The CDR3 DNA follows: TGCGCCAGCAGCTTGGTCGCCCAGCGGGAGTTACAAGAGACCCAGTACTTC. Its protein is CASSLVAQRELQETQYF.

This clone was observed a handful of times. J is TRBJ2-7 and V is TRBV7-2; 12 bases match TRBD2. Germline V gene sequence: CDR1 SGHTA, CDR2 FQGNSA. The junction had 9 bases not matched to a gene; V was cut back by 5 bases and J by 7 bases. The CDR3 totals 15 residues. Here the CDR3 reads CASSLRLAGAREQYF. The CDR3, as DNA: TGTGCCAGCAGCCTGAGACTAGCGGGAGCTCGAGAGCAGTACTTC.

The chain couples TRBV6-6 to TRBJ2-7; 9 bases map to TRBD1. CDR1 and CDR2 from the germline V gene are MNHNY and SVGAGI (reference sequence). The V and J ends lost 7 bases and 2 bases, in that order; junction bases with no gene match: 6. This CDR3 region has 14 residues. CDR3 residues: CASKGGTGTYEQYF. As DNA, the CDR3 is TGTGCCAGCAAAGGGGGGACAGGGACCTACGAGCAGTACTTC.

V and J are TRBV5-3 and TRBJ1-1; maybe TRBD1 (5 bases). TRBV5-3 is an open reading frame whose function is uncertain. CDR3 size: 17 residues. Deletions cut 9 bases from V and 3 bases from J, with 27 bases between. CDR3 in DNA: TGTGCCACAAGTACTTGGTCGGGTACCAGGGAGGACACTGAAGCTTTCTTT. Translating it yields CATSTWSGTREDTEAFF.

This rearrangement joins TRBV28 to TRBJ2-7; 11 bases line up with TRBD2. Unmatched junction bases numbered 9, after V lost 11 bases and J lost 6 bases. This CDR3 comprises 13 residues. Germline values: CDR1 MDHEN, CDR2 SYDVKM. The CDR3 DNA is TGTGCCGCCCAAACTAGCGGGAGCAGCGAGCAGTACTTC. Residues: CAAQTSGSSEQYF.

J is TRBJ1-6 and V is TRBV5-1, with 7 bases matching TRBD1. With V trimmed by 6 bases and J by 4 bases, 7 bases remained unmatched. The CDR3 has 15 amino acids. Germline V lookup: CDR1 SGHRS, CDR2 YFSETQ. In DNA, the CDR3 is TGCGCCAGCACTTCGGGACAGCTTTATAATTCACCCCTCCACTTT. This gives the protein CASTSGQLYNSPLHF.

V usage is TRBV5-1 and J usage is TRBJ2-7; D gene uncertain. Germline values: CDR1 SGHRS, CDR2 YFSETQ. V was trimmed by 4 bases and J by 4 bases, leaving 9 bases between them. The length of the CDR3 is 12 residues. The CDR3 is CASSPHEYEQYF. CDR3 nucleotides: TGCGCCAGCAGCCCCCACGAATACGAGCAGTACTTC.

The V and J genes are TRBV6-1 and TRBJ2-1; D tentatively reads TRBD1 or TRBD2 (5 bases each). Looked up from germline, CDR1 is MNHNS and CDR2 is SASEGT. With 3 bases removed from V and 1 base from J, the gap between germline ends came to 13 bases. The CDR3 contains 16 residues. The CDR3 is CASSDWGRVSYNEQFF. CDR3 sequence (DNA): TGTGCCAGCAGTGATTGGGGGAGAGTATCCTACAATGAGCAGTTCTTC.

The chain links TRBV5-1 to TRBJ2-1; 10 nucleotides line up with TRBD2. With 3 bases clipped from V and 1 base from J, the junction kept 10 bases outside the gene matches. Germline CDR1 SGHRS, CDR2 YFSETQ. The CDR3 is made up of 18 amino acids. CDR3 sequence: CASSSSRLAGPSYNEQFF. DNA of the CDR3: TGCGCCAGCAGCTCCTCACGACTAGCGGGCCCTTCCTACAATGAGCAGTTCTTC.